This T cell receptor (beta chain) was recovered during a study of cytotoxic CD8 clonotypes in ibrutinib-treated CLL. Looking at the study overall: The cohort had about a dozen relapsed/refractory and over 14 treatment-naive patients, fewer than 18 IGHV unmutated.

The data were produced by immunoSEQ multiplex PCR, yet TCRdb's version contains in-frame clones alone and is incomplete. The table shows about 50,000 clones, with roughly 54% occurring only once. Trimming removed 9 bases from V and 1 base from J; junction bases left unmatched: 8. Germline loops: CDR1 LGHNA, CDR2 YNFKEQ. The CDR3 has 15 residues. The source material was PBMCs, sampled at disease progression, from a patient treated with ibrutinib. The chain combines TRBV4-2 with TRBJ2-2; 7 bases are shared with TRBD2. The receptor was derived from a human donor with chronic lymphocytic leukemia. CDR3 amino acids: CASGGASGNTGELFF. In DNA form, the CDR3 reads TGTGCCAGTGGCGGGGCTAGCGGGAACACCGGGGAGCTGTTTTTT.